These 20 T cell receptor beta chains originate from one sample sequenced in a study of OX40 agonist ivuxolimab in advanced cancers. Only in-frame clones appear in the TCRdb table, and some are missing; sequencing was by immunoSEQ multiplex PCR. The data show about 12,000 clones, approximately 80% seen once. This specimen was CD4+ or CD8+ T cells sorted from blood, taken in a trial of the OX40 agonist ivuxolimab. The receptors come from an adult with an advanced solid tumor such as melanoma, head and neck, liver or kidney cancer.

V gene TRBV19 combines with J gene TRBJ1-1, with D possibly matching TRBD1 (6 bases). The CDR3 has 15 residues. CDR1 is LNHDA and CDR2 is SQIVND in the germline V gene (reference sequence). Trimming removed 6 bases from V and 2 bases from J, with 16 bases in between. CDR3 sequence (DNA): TGTGCCAGTAGCCGAGTACAGGGCTTTAACACTGAAGCTTTCTTT. As protein: CASSRVQGFNTEAFF. Supplemented by reference TRBV19 and TRBJ1-1, the full variable domain reads DGGITQSPKYLFRKEGQNVTLSCEQNLNHDAMYWYRQDPGQGLRLIYYSQIVNDFQKGDIAEGYSVSREKKESFPLTVTSAQKNPTAFYLCASSRVQGFNTEAFFGQGTRLTVV.

This clone has only one observation. The chain is built from TRBV15 and TRBJ2-7; D not certain. Looked up from germline, CDR1 is LNHNV and CDR2 is YYDKDF (reference sequence). The V and J ends lost 4 bases and 0 bases respectively, with 13 bases between them. The CDR3 runs to 15 residues. CDR3 sequence: CATSILQLSSYEQYF. The CDR3 DNA reads TGTGCCACCAGCATTCTGCAGCTCAGCTCCTACGAGCAGTACTTC.

V gene TRBV6-5 combines with J gene TRBJ1-5; the D gene is possibly TRBD1 (5 bases). The CDR3 length is 14 residues. V was trimmed by 6 bases and J by 5 bases, leaving 14 bases between them. CDR1 is MNHEY and CDR2 is SVGAGI in the germline V gene. CDR3 sequence (DNA): TGTGCCAGCAGCCTCGGGGGAGGGGATCAGCCCCAGCATTTT. Translating gives CASSLGGGDQPQHF.

This rearrangement joins TRBV11-2 to TRBJ1-6; no definite D call. This CDR3 spans 13 amino acids. Germline V CDR1 and CDR2: SGHAT, FQNNGV. V lost 6 bases to trimming and J lost 3 bases, with 6 bases between them. CDR3 amino acids: CASSSLYNSPLHF. As DNA, the CDR3 is TGTGCCAGCAGTTCTCTCTATAATTCACCCCTCCACTTT.

The CDR3 loop is CASTRGLAGQSSYEQYF. CDR3 nucleotide sequence: TGTGCCAGTACTCGGGGACTAGCGGGGCAAAGCTCCTACGAGCAGTACTTC. The rearrangement joins TRBV19 to TRBJ2-7; 13 bases map to TRBD2. This CDR3 has 17 residues. CDR1 LNHDA and CDR2 SQIVND come from the germline V gene (reference sequence). Trimming cost V 7 bases and J 0 bases; bases outside gene matches: 9.

The chain employs TRBV20-1 and TRBJ1-2, with D uncertain. This CDR3 has 11 amino acids. The V and J ends lost 3 bases and 8 bases respectively, with 10 bases between them. Germline CDR1 is DFQATT and CDR2 is SNEGSKA (reference sequence). In DNA form, the CDR3 reads TGCAGTGCTAGCCCCCCTGTGGGCTACACCTTC. Translating gives CSASPPVGYTF.

This clone appeared once. The chain uses TRBV19 and TRBJ1-3; no clear D gene. The V end lost 3 bases, the J end lost 2 bases, and 8 bases lay between the germline ends. This CDR3 region has 14 residues. CDR1 and CDR2 from the germline V gene are LNHDA and SQIVND (reference sequence). CDR3 amino acids: CASSMGSPGNTIYF. CDR3 nucleotide sequence: TGTGCCAGTAGTATGGGAAGTCCTGGAAACACCATATATTTT.

This chain links TRBV28 with TRBJ2-7, with TRBD1 matching over 8 bases. Germline V lookup: CDR1 MDHEN, CDR2 SYDVKM. There are 15 residues in the CDR3. The J segment lost 9 bases and the V segment lost 4 bases, leaving 14 bases of the junction unmatched. DNA of the CDR3: TGTGCCAGCAGTTCCCCGGGACAGGCCTACCTCAGGCAGTACTTC. The encoded protein is CASSSPGQAYLRQYF.

The table lists this clone with a few counts. This chain connects TRBV19 to TRBJ2-7; D is ambiguous. Germline V CDR1 and CDR2: LNHDA, SQIVND (reference sequence). The CDR3 length is 15 residues. Deletions cut 6 bases from V and 0 bases from J, with 15 bases between. The CDR3 is CASRETRTPSYEQYF. The CDR3 DNA is TGTGCCAGTAGAGAAACAAGGACCCCCTCCTACGAGCAGTACTTC.

Here the CDR3 DNA reads TGTGCCAGTAGCTACGGGACAGGGGGGGCTTACGAGCAGTACTTC. Protein sequence: CASSYGTGGAYEQYF. The chain uses TRBV19 and TRBJ2-7, with 11 nucleotides matching TRBD1. The J segment lost 4 bases and the V segment lost 6 bases, leaving 8 bases of the junction unmatched. Per the germline V gene, CDR1 is LNHDA and CDR2 is SQIVND (reference sequence). The CDR3 covers 15 residues.

The rearrangement links TRBV21-1 to TRBJ2-6; the listed D gene, TRBD1, was not tested against the DNA. TRBV21-1 is annotated as a pseudogene. This CDR3 is 16 amino acids long. The CDR3 nucleotides are TGTGCCAGGACGCTTGGACAGCTCTCTGGGGCCAACGTCCTGACTTTC. It yields the protein CARTLGQLSGANVLTF.

The rearrangement links TRBV10-3 to TRBJ1-2; no clear D. Trimming cost V 0 bases and J 0 bases, with 2 bases left between them. The germline CDR1 and CDR2 sequences are ENHRY and SYGVKD. The CDR3 totals 13 residues. The CDR3 region is CAISESANYGYTF. The CDR3 bases are TGTGCCATCAGTGAGTCGGCTAACTATGGCTACACCTTC.

This chain joins TRBV29-1 and TRBJ2-7; 10 bases match TRBD1. The germline V gene encodes CDR1 SQVTM and CDR2 ANQGSEA. The CDR3 is 15 amino acids. V dropped 0 bases and J dropped 0; count of bases not matched to a gene: 2. The CDR3 region has the DNA TGCAGCGTTGAAGATCGGGACAGGGGCTCCTACGAGCAGTACTTC. Translating gives CSVEDRDRGSYEQYF.

The chain uses TRBV19 and TRBJ2-1, with TRBD2 matching over 9 bases. Germline CDR1 and CDR2: LNHDA and SQIVND (reference sequence). Losses at the gene ends were 4 bases for V and 2 bases for J; bases not matched to a gene: 3. The CDR3 contains 15 residues. As DNA, the CDR3 is TGTGCCAGTAGTAAGACTAGCGGAGCCTACAATGAGCAGTTCTTC. Protein: CASSKTSGAYNEQFF.

This chain connects TRBV4-1 to TRBJ1-2; D not resolved. This CDR3 is built from 12 residues. CDR1 and CDR2 from the germline V gene are MGHRA and YSYEKL. Trimming left V 4 bases short and J 4 bases short, with 7 bases between. The DNA for the CDR3 is TGCGCCAGCAGCCCTCCGGGCTATGGCTACACCTTC. Translating gives CASSPPGYGYTF.

The chain carries TRBV18 and TRBJ2-7; 15 bases are shared with TRBD2. The CDR3 covers 19 residues. The V and J ends lost 5 bases and 2 bases, in that order; junction bases with no gene match: 13. Germline loops: CDR1 KGHSH, CDR2 LQKENI. This CDR3 is CASSLPTGTSGRRTYEQYF. The CDR3 DNA reads TGTGCCAGCTCATTACCTACCGGGACTAGCGGGAGGCGTACCTACGAGCAGTACTTC. The full variable domain, with the rest looked up from reference TRBV18 and TRBJ2-7, is NAGVMQNPRHLVRRRGQEARLRCSPMKGHSHVYWYRQLPEEGLKFMVYLQKENIIDESGMPKERFSAEFPKEGPSILRIQQVVRGDSAAYFCASSLPTGTSGRRTYEQYFGPGTRLTVT.

The chain couples TRBV6-5 to TRBJ1-2; 8 nucleotides agree with TRBD1. Losses at the gene ends were 3 bases for V and 1 base for J; bases not matched to a gene: 1. The length of the CDR3 is 14 residues. Germline CDR1 is MNHEY and CDR2 is SVGAGI. CDR3: CASSYGQGNYGYTF. CDR3 in DNA: TGTGCCAGCAGTTATGGACAGGGTAACTATGGCTACACCTTC.

The chain joins TRBV25-1 to TRBJ2-3; D might be TRBD1 (6 bases). Deletions cut 1 base from V and 2 bases from J, with 13 bases between. The CDR3 contains 16 residues. Looked up from germline, CDR1 is MGHDK and CDR2 is SYGVNS. The CDR3 protein is CASSELGLGATDTQYF. The CDR3, as DNA: TGTGCCAGCAGTGAATTAGGACTGGGGGCCACAGATACGCAGTATTTT. The variable domain in full, with the rest retrieved from reference TRBV25-1 and TRBJ2-3, is EADIYQTPRYLVIGTGKKITLECSQTMGHDKMYWYQQDPGMELHLIHYSYGVNSTEKGDLSSESTVSRIRTEHFPLTLESARPSHTSQYLCASSELGLGATDTQYFGPGTRLTVL.

This clone was seen just once. The genes are TRBV6-5 and TRBJ2-7, with D perhaps assigned TRBD1 or TRBD2 (6 bases each). This CDR3 region has 12 residues. Germline lookup yields CDR1 MNHEY and CDR2 SVGAGI. Trimming shortened V by 6 bases and J by 4 bases, and 10 bases separated the two germline ends. Written as DNA, the CDR3 is TGTGCCAGCAGCCTAGGGGGGTACGAGCAGTACTTC. As protein: CASSLGGYEQYF.

CDR3 in amino acids: CASSSSGLQQETQYF. In nucleotides, the CDR3 is TGCGCCAGCAGCTCCTCAGGGCTCCAACAAGAGACCCAGTACTTC. This rearrangement joins TRBV5-1 to TRBJ2-5; perhaps TRBD1 as D (5 bases). CDR3 length equals 15 residues. Germline V gene data show CDR1 as SGHRS and CDR2 as YFSETQ. With 3 bases removed from V and 2 bases from J, the gap between germline ends came to 14 bases.